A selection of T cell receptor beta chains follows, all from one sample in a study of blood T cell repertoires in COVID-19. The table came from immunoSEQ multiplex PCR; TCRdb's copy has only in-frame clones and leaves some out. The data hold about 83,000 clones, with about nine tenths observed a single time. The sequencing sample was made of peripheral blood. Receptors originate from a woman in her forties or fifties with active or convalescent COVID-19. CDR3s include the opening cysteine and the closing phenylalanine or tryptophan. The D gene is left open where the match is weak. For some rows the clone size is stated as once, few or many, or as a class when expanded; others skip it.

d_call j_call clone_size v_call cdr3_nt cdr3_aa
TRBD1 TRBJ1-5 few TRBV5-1 TGCGCCAGCAGCTCGGGACAGGGTGGACAGCCCCAGCATTTT CASSSGQGGQPQHF
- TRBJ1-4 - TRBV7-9 TGTGCCAGCAGCTTGGGACTCACTAATGAAAAACTGTTTTTT CASSLGLTNEKLFF
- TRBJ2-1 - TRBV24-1 TGTGCCACCAGTGAACGCAGGCGGGTCCTGGGGAATGAGCAGTTCTTC CATSERRRVLGNEQFF
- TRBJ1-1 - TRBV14 TGTGCCAGCAGCCAACAGGGCATGACTGAAGCTTTCTTT CASSQQGMTEAFF
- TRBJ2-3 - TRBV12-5 TGTGCTAGTGGCACCGACGGGGGTACAGATACGCAGTATTTT CASGTDGGTDTQYF
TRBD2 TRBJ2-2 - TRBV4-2 TGTGCCAGCAGCCAAGGCCTGCAGTACGGGGGGGCCACCGGGGAGCTGTTTTTT CASSQGLQYGGATGELFF
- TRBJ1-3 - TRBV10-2 TGCGCCAGCAGTGTCACACAGGAGGGGAGCTCTGGAAACACCATATATTTT CASSVTQEGSSGNTIYF
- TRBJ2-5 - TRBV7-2 TGTGCCAGCAGCTTAGAAAGACTAGTCGGGCAGACCCAGTACTTC CASSLERLVGQTQYF
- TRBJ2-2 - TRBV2 TGTGCCAGCACAGGAGGCCTCGGCGGGGAGCTGTTTTTT CASTGGLGGELFF
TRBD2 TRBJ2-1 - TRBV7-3 TGTGCCAGCAGCTCAACGGGAGGCCCTTACAATGAGCAGTTCTTC CASSSTGGPYNEQFF
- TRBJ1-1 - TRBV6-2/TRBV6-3 TGTGCCAGCAGTGCAGGGGACACTGAAGCTTTCTTT CASSAGDTEAFF
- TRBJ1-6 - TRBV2 TGTGCCAGCAGTGTCTTAGTCAGGGGTGCCTCACCCCTCCACTTT CASSVLVRGASPLHF
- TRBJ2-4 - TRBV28 TGTGCCAGTCGGGATTCTAACAAAAACATTCAGTACTTC CASRDSNKNIQYF
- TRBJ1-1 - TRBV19 TGTGCCAGTAGTATAGTGGGGCTCTCCACTGAAGCTTTCTTT CASSIVGLSTEAFF
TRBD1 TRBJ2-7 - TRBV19 TGTGCCTCGACAGGGCCGTCCTACGAGCAGTACTTC CASTGPSYEQYF
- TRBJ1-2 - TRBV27 TGTGCCAGCAGTTTCGGCAGGGCTAACTATGGCTACACCTTC CASSFGRANYGYTF
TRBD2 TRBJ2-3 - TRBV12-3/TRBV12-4 TGTGCCAGCAGTTTTAGCGGGGGTACGCAGTATTTT CASSFSGGTQYF
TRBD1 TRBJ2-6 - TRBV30 TGTGCCTGGAGCTTAAGGGACAGCCCATTGGGCTCTGGGGCCAACGTCCTGACTTTC CAWSLRDSPLGSGANVLTF
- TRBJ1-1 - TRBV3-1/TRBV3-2 TGTGCCAGCAGCCTAACACCCGAGGCAGGGGTGGCTTTCTTT CASSLTPEAGVAFF
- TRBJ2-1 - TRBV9 TGTGCCAGCAGCGCCGTAGGGGGCTCCTACAATGAGCAGTTCTTC CASSAVGGSYNEQFF
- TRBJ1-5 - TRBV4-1 TGCGCCAGCAGCCAAGACGGGGGAGGCGATCAGCCCCAGCATTTT CASSQDGGGDQPQHF
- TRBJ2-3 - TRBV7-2 TGTGCCAGCAGCTCGTTAGCAGCTACGCAGTATTTT CASSSLAATQYF
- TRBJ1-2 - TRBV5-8 TGTGCCAGCAGCCCCAGGAGGTCCTATGGCTACACCTTC CASSPRRSYGYTF
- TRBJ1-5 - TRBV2 TGTGCCAGCAGTCTGGAGCTGGGTAATCAGCCCCAGCATTTT CASSLELGNQPQHF
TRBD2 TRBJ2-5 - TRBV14 TGTGCCAGCAGCCAAAGACTAGCGGGGGCCGGGACCCAGTACTTC CASSQRLAGAGTQYF
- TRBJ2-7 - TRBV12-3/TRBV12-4 TGTGCCAGCACGCGAGGGACCTACGAGCAGTACTTC CASTRGTYEQYF
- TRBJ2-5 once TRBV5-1 TGCGCCAGCAGCTCGGCCGGGACTCCAGAGACCCAGTACTTC CASSSAGTPETQYF
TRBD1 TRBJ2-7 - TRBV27 TGTGCCAGCAGTTTATCTTTCGGGACAGCAGCCTACGAGCAGTACTTC CASSLSFGTAAYEQYF
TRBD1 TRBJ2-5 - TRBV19 TGTGCCAGTAGGATCCCAGGGGGCGCGGAGACCCAGTACTTC CASRIPGGAETQYF
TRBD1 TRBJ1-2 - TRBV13 TGTGCCAGCAGCCCTGACAGGGAATATGGCTACACCTTC CASSPDREYGYTF
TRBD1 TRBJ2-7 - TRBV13 TGTGCCAGCAAGGACAGGGGGCGAGGCGAGCAGTACTTC CASKDRGRGEQYF
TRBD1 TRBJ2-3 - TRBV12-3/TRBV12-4 TGTGCCAGCAAAATAGGGGGCGGTACGCAGTATTTT CASKIGGGTQYF